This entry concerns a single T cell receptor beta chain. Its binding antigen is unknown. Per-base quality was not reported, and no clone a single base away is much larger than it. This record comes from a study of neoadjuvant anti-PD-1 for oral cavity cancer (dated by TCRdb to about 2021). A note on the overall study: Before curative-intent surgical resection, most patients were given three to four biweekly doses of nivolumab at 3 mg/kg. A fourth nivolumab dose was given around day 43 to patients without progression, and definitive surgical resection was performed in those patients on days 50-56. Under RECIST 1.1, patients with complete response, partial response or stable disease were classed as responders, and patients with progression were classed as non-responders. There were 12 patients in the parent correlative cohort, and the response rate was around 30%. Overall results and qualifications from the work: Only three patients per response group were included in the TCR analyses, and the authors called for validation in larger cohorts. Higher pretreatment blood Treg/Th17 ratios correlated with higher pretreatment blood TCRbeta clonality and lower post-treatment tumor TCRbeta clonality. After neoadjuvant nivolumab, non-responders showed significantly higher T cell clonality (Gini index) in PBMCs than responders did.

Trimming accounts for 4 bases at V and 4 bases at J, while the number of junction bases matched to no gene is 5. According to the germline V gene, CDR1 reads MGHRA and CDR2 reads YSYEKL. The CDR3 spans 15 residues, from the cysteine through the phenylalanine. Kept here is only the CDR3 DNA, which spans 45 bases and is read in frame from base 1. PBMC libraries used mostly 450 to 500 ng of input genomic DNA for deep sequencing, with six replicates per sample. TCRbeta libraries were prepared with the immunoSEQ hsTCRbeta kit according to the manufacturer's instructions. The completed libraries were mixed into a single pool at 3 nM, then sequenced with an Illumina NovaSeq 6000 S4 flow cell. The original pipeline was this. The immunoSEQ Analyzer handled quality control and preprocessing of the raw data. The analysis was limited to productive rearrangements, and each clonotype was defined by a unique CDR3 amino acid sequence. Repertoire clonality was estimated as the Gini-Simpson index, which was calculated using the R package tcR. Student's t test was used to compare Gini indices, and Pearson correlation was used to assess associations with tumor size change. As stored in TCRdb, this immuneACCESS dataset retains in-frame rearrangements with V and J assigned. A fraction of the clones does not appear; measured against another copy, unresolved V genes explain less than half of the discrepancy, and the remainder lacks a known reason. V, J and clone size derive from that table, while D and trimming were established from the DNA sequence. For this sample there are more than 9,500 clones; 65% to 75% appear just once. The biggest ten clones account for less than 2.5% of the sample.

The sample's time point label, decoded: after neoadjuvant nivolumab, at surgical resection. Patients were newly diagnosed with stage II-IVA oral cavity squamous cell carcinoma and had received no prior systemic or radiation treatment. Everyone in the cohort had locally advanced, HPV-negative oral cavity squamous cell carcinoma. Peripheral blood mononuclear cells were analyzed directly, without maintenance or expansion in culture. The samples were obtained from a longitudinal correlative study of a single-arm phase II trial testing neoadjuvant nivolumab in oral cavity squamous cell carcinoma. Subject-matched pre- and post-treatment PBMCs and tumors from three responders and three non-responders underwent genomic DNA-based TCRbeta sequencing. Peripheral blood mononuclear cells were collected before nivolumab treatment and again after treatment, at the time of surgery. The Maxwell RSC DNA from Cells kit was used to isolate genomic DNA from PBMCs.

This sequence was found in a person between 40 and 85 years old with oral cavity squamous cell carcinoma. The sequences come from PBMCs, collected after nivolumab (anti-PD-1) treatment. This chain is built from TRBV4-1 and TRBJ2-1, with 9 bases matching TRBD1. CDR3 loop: CASSRGDREYNEQFF. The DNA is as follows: TGCGCCAGCAGCCGGGGGGACAGGGAGTACAATGAGCAGTTCTTC.